The T cell receptor (beta chain) under discussion was sequenced for a study of T cells in tuberculosis. The repertoire was sequenced with immunoSEQ multiplex PCR; TCRdb's copy has only in-frame clones and lacks some. The sample gives about 33,000 clones, 85% to 95% of which show up once; approximately 7.6% is in the top ten. The V segment lost 0 bases and the J segment 2 bases; nucleotides outside the gene matches: 3. There are 15 residues in the CDR3. Germline V gives CDR1 LGHNA, CDR2 YNFKEQ. The clonotype comes from a donor under 30 with latent tuberculosis or without tuberculosis infection. Some clones in this sample may be carry-over from other donors' samples. The chain combines TRBV4-2 with TRBJ1-2, with 7 bases identical to TRBD1. Input material: PBMCs. CDR3 sequence: CASSQDWTGNYGYTF. For the CDR3, the DNA is TGTGCCAGCAGCCAAGATTGGACAGGCAACTATGGCTACACCTTC.